The 15 T cell receptor beta chains reported below all come from one sample, sequenced in a study of cytomegalovirus exposure and HLA in healthy donors (dated 2017 in TCRdb). Libraries were built with the immunoSEQ multiplex PCR assay. For the multiplex PCR, a mixture combining 60 forward primers for TCR Vbeta segments and 13 reverse primers for TCR Jbeta segments was used. TCRdb obtained this table from immuneACCESS and retained in-frame rearrangements with V and J assigned. These tables miss some clones; where compared with another copy, unresolved V genes account for less than half of the shortfall, and the remainder is unexplained. The sample has roughly 170,000 clones on record, around three quarters of them singletons. The leading ten clones occupy 0.65% of the sample. Sequencing was performed on PBMCs. The origin of the receptors is a boy younger than 18 in good health and CMV-seronegative.

V and J are TRBV7-9 and TRBJ1-3, with D unresolved. Germline values: CDR1 SEHNR, CDR2 FQNEAQ (reference sequence). V shed 1 base and J shed 7 bases, with 8 bases lying between them. The CDR3 spans 13 residues. The CDR3 DNA reads TGTGCCAGCAGCTTAGTGTCCCTTAACACCATATATTTT. Translating gives CASSLVSLNTIYF. The whole variable domain, remainder taken from reference TRBV7-9 and TRBJ1-3, is DTGVSQNPRHKITKRGQNVTFRCDPISEHNRLYWYRQTLGQGPEFLTYFQNEAQLEKSRLLSDRFSAERPKGSFSTLEIQRTEQGDSAMYLCASSLVSLNTIYFGEGSWLTVV.

The chain joins TRBV14 to TRBJ2-3; tentative D call: TRBD1 (5 bases). The V gene's germline CDR1 is SGHDN and CDR2 FVKESK. The CDR3 runs to 15 residues. Trimming removed 1 base from V and 2 bases from J, with 10 bases in between. CDR3 bases: TGTGCCAGCAGCCAAGGTGTCAGGGTCACAGATACGCAGTATTTT. It is translated as CASSQGVRVTDTQYF.

The chain recombines TRBV29-1 with TRBJ2-1; the D gene is possibly TRBD2 (6 bases). Germline loops: CDR1 SQVTM, CDR2 ANQGSEA. The CDR3 is 14 amino acids. V was trimmed by 1 base and J by 9 bases, leaving 16 bases between them. The CDR3 reads CSVEVGRVGGEQFF. The DNA of the CDR3 is TGCAGCGTTGAAGTCGGCAGGGTGGGAGGTGAGCAGTTCTTC.

This clone was recorded a few times. J is TRBJ2-3 and V is TRBV5-1, with TRBD1 matching over 9 bases. In germline, CDR1 is SGHRS, CDR2 YFSETQ. V was clipped by 6 bases and J by 0 bases; unmatched bases: 5. The CDR3 has 15 amino acids. The CDR3 here is CASTLQGASTDTQYF. CDR3 DNA sequence: TGCGCCAGCACCCTACAGGGGGCGAGCACAGATACGCAGTATTTT. Using reference TRBV5-1 and TRBJ2-3 for the parts outside the CDR3, the full variable domain is KAGVTQTPRYLIKTRGQQVTLSCSPISGHRSVSWYQQTPGQGLQFLFEYFSETQRNKGNFPGRFSGRQFSNSRSEMNVSTLELGDSALYLCASTLQGASTDTQYFGPGTRLTVL.

The chain recombines TRBV6-1 with TRBJ2-1, with 7 bases that match TRBD2. The germline gives CDR1 MNHNS, CDR2 SASEGT. With 6 bases clipped from V and 2 bases from J, the junction kept 7 bases outside the gene matches. The CDR3 length is 15 residues. The CDR3 nucleotides read TGTGCCAGCAGGGTAACTAGCGACGCCTACAATGAGCAGTTCTTC. Protein: CASRVTSDAYNEQFF.

The CDR3 spells CASSYLGEVYEQYF. CDR3 DNA sequence: TGTGCCAGCAGTTACCTGGGGGAGGTCTACGAGCAGTACTTC. This rearrangement joins TRBV6-6 to TRBJ2-7; a possible D gene is TRBD2 (6 bases). V gave up 2 bases and J gave up 3 bases, with 11 bases separating them. The CDR3 runs 14 residues. Germline CDR1 is MNHNY and CDR2 is SVGAGI (reference sequence).

V is TRBV15 and J is TRBJ2-1; 12 bases align to TRBD2. The junction had 4 bases not matched to a gene; V was cut back by 3 bases and J by 4 bases. Germline CDR1 LNHNV, CDR2 YYDKDF (reference sequence). The length of the CDR3 is 16 residues. The CDR3 spells CATSSPGTSGYNEQFF. DNA of the CDR3: TGTGCCACCAGCAGCCCCGGGACTAGCGGGTACAATGAGCAGTTCTTC.

Comment on this clone: One end of the junction is discordant with germline, which a read error may explain. The chain couples TRBV7-9 to TRBJ1-2; unclear D gene. Per the germline V gene, CDR1 is SEHNR and CDR2 is FQNEAQ (reference sequence). The CDR3 has 16 residues. CDR3 region: CSSSLPSSTRAWGYTF. CDR3 sequence (DNA): TGTTCCAGCAGCTTACCATCTAGTACTAGGGCGTGGGGCTACACCTTC.

This clone appeared a few times. The chain links TRBV30 to TRBJ1-5, with 7 bases aligning to TRBD1. With 0 bases clipped from V and 2 bases from J, the junction kept 10 bases outside the gene matches. Germline V gene data show CDR1 as GTSNPN and CDR2 as SVGIG (reference sequence). This CDR3 is 17 amino acids long. This CDR3 reads CAWSVQQGVLGNQPQHF. In DNA form, the CDR3 reads TGTGCCTGGAGTGTACAGCAGGGGGTGTTGGGCAATCAGCCCCAGCATTTT.

The chain employs TRBV15 and TRBJ1-5, with D unclear. CDR1 is LNHNV and CDR2 is YYDKDF in the germline V gene (reference sequence). Trimming left V 1 base short and J 4 bases short, with 11 bases between. This CDR3 contains 15 residues. The CDR3 coding sequence is TGTGCCACCAGCAGAGGCCTGGGCGCGAATCAGCCCCAGCATTTT. This translates into CATSRGLGANQPQHF.

Of note for this clone: Relative to the germline gene, one junction end is altered; a read error may explain this. The chain combines TRBV9 with TRBJ1-1; no clear D. This CDR3 contains 15 residues. In germline, CDR1 is SGDLS, CDR2 YYNGEE. As DNA, the CDR3 is TGTGCCAGCGGAGAACCCGGGGATCTGAAGACTGAAGCTTTCTTT. This gives the protein CASGEPGDLKTEAFF.

A few counts support this clone. The chain joins TRBV12-5 to TRBJ1-2, with 7 bases fitting TRBD1. V lost 5 bases and J lost 4; bases outside the gene matches: 7. Germline V gene data show CDR1 as LGHNT and CDR2 as FRNRAP. The length of the CDR3 is 14 residues. CDR3 residues: CASGGGGQVYGYTF. Written as DNA, the CDR3 is TGTGCTAGTGGTGGGGGCGGACAGGTCTATGGCTACACCTTC. Based on the CDR3 plus reference TRBV12-5 and TRBJ1-2, the full variable domain is DARVTQTPRHKVTEMGQEVTMRCQPILGHNTVFWYRQTMMQGLELLAYFRNRAPLDDSGMPKDRFSAEMPDATLATLKIQPSEPRDSAVYFCASGGGGQVYGYTFGSGTRLTVV.

CDR3 sequence: CASSQHSRTANEKLFF. The CDR3 region has the DNA TGTGCCAGCAGCCAGCATTCTAGGACAGCTAATGAAAAACTGTTTTTT. The chain has TRBV4-2 and TRBJ1-4, with a weak D call TRBD1 (6 bases). With 3 bases removed from V and 3 bases from J, the gap between germline ends came to 14 bases. CDR1 and CDR2 (germline): LGHNA, YNFKEQ. The length of the CDR3 is 16 residues.

The J gene is TRBJ2-2, the V gene TRBV14; 12 bases match TRBD2. This CDR3 spans 19 amino acids. The J segment lost 4 bases and the V segment lost 5 bases, leaving 14 bases of the junction unmatched. In germline, CDR1 is SGHDN, CDR2 FVKESK. DNA of the CDR3: TGTGCCAGCAGCGTAATCGGACTAGCGGGAAGTTGTAGCACCGGGGAGCTGTTTTTT. This encodes CASSVIGLAGSCSTGELFF.

This clone was recorded once. The chain couples TRBV5-1 to TRBJ2-5, with 11 bases that match TRBD2. CDR3 size: 14 residues. Germline V gene data show CDR1 as SGHRS and CDR2 as YFSETQ. J lost 5 bases, V lost 4 bases, and 4 bases had no gene match. The DNA of the CDR3 is TGCGCCAGCAGCCTAGGACTAGCGGGCGAGACCCAGTACTTC. This translates into CASSLGLAGETQYF.